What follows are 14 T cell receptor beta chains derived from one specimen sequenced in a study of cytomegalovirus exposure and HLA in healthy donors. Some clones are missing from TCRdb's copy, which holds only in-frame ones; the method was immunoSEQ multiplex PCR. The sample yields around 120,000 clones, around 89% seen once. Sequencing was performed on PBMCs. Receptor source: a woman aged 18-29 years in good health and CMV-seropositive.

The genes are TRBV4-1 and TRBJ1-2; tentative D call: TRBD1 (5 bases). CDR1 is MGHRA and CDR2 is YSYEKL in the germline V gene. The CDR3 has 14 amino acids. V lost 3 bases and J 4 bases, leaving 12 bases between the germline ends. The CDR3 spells CASSQVRTTYGYTF. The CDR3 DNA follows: TGCGCCAGCAGCCAGGTTAGGACAACCTATGGCTACACCTTC.

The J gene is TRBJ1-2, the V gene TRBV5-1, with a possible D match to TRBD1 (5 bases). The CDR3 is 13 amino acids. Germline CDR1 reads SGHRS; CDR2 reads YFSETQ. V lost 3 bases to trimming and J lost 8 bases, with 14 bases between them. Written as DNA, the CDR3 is TGCGCCAGCAGCTCAGACAGTTCTTGGGGCTACACCTTC. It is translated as CASSSDSSWGYTF.

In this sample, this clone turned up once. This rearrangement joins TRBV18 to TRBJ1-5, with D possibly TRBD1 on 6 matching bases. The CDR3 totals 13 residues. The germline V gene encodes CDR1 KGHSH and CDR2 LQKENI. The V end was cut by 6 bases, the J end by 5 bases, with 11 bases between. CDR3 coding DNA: TGTGCCAGCTCTCCCGGGACATATCAGCCCCAGCATTTT. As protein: CASSPGTYQPQHF.

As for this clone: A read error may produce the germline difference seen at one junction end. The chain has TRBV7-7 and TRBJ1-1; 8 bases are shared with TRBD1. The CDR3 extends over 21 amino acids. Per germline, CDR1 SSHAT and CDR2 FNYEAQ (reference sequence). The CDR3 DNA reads TGTGCTAGCAGCTCCGAAAGGACAGGGCGTCGTCCATGCGAAGAGAACACTGAAGCTTTCTTT. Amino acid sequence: CASSSERTGRRPCEENTEAFF.

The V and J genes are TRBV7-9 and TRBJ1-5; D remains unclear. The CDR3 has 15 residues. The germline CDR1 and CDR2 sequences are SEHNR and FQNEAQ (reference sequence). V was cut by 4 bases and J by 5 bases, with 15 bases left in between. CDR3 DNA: TGTGCCAGCAGCTCCTTCGCCACGGGTGATCAGCCCCAGCATTTT. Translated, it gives CASSSFATGDQPQHF.

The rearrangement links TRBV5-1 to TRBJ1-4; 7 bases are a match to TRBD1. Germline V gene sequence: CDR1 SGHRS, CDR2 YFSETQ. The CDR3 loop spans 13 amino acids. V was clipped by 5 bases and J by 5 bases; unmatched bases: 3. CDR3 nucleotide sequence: TGCGCCAGCAGTTCGACAGGGAATGAAAAACTGTTTTTT. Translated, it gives CASSSTGNEKLFF.

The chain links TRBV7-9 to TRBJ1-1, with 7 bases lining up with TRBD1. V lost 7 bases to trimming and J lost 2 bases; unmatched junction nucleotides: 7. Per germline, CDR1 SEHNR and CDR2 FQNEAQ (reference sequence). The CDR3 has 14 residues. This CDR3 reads CASTRTGTNTEAFF. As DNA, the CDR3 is TGTGCCAGCACCCGGACAGGAACAAACACTGAAGCTTTCTTT.

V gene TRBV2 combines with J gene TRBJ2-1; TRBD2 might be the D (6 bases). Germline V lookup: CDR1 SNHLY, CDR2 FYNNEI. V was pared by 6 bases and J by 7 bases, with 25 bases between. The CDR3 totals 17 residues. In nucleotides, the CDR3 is TGTGCCAGCAGGAAAATCGGGTCTAGCGATTCCCCTAATGAGCAGTTCTTC. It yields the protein CASRKIGSSDSPNEQFF.

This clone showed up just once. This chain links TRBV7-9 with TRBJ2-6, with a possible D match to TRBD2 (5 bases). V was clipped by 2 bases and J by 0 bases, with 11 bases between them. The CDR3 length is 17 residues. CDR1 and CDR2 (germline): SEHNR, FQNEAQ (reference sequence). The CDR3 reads CASSLLVGDSGANVLTF. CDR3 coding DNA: TGTGCCAGCAGCTTACTAGTCGGGGACTCTGGGGCCAACGTCCTGACTTTC.

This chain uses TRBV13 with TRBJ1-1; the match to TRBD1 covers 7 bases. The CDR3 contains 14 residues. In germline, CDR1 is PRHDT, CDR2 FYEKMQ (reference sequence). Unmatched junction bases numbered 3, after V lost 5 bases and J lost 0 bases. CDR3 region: CASSPGTVNTEAFF. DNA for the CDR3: TGTGCCAGCAGCCCCGGGACAGTGAACACTGAAGCTTTCTTT.

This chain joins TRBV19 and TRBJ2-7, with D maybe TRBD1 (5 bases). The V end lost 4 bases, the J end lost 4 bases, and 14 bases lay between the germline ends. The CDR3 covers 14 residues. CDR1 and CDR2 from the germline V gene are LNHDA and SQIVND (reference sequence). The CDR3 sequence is CASSTSGHSYEQYF. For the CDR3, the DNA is TGTGCCAGTAGTACGTCAGGGCATAGTTACGAGCAGTACTTC.

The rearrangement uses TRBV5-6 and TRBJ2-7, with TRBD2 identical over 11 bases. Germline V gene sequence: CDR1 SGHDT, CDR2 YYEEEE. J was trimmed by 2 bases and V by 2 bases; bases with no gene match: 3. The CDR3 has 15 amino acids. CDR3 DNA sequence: TGTGCCAGCAGCTTCACTAGCGGGAGTACCTACGAGCAGTACTTC. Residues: CASSFTSGSTYEQYF.

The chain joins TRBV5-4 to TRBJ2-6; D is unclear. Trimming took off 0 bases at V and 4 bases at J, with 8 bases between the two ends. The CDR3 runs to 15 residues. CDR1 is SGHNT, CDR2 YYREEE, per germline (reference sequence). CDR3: CASSLARSGANVLTF. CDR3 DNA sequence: TGTGCCAGCAGCTTGGCCAGATCCGGGGCCAACGTCCTGACTTTC.

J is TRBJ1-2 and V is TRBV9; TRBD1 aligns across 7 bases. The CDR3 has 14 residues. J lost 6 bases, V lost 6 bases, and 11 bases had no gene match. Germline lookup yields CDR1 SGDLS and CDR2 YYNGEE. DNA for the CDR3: TGTGCCAGCATGGGTCGACAGGGAGGCGATGGCTACACCTTC. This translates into CASMGRQGGDGYTF.